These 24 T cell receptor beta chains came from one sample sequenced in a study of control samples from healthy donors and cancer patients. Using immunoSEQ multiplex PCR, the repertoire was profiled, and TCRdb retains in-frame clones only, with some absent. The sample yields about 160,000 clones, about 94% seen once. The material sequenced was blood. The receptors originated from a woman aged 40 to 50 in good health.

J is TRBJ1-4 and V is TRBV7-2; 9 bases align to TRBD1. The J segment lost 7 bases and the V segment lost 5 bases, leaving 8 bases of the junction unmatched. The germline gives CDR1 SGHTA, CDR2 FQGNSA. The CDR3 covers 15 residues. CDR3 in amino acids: CASSVGGTGREKLFF. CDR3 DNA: TGTGCCAGCAGCGTCGGGGGGACAGGGCGTGAAAAACTGTTTTTT.

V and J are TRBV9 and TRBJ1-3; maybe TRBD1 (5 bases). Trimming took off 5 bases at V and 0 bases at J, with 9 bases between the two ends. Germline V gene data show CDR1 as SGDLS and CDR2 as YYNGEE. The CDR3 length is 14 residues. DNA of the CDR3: TGTGCCAGCAGTTCAGGGATCTCTGGAAACACCATATATTTT. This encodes CASSSGISGNTIYF.

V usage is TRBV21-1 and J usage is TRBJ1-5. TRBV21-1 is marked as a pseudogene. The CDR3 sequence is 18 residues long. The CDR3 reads CASSKGRLDDGSNQPQHF. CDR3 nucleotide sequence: TGTGCCAGCAGCAAAGGGCGGTTGGACGATGGGAGCAATCAGCCCCAGCATTTT.

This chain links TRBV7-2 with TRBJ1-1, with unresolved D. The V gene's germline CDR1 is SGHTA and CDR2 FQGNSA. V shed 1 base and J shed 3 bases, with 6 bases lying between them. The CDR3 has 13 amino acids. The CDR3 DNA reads TGTGCCAGCAGCTTAGGACGGTACACTGAAGCTTTCTTT. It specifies CASSLGRYTEAFF.

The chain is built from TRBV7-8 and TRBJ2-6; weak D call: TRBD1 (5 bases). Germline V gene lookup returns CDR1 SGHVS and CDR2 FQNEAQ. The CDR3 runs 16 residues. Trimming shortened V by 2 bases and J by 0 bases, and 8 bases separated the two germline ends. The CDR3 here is CASSLRGPSGANVLTF. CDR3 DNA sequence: TGTGCCAGCAGCTTAAGGGGCCCCTCTGGGGCCAACGTCCTGACTTTC.

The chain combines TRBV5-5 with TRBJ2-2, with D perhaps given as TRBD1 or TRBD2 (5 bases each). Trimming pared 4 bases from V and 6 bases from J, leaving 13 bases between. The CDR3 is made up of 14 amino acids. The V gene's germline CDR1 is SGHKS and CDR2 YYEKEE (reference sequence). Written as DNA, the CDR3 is TGTGCCAGCAGCCGGGACCCCGCGGCCGGGGAGCTGTTTTTT. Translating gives CASSRDPAAGELFF.

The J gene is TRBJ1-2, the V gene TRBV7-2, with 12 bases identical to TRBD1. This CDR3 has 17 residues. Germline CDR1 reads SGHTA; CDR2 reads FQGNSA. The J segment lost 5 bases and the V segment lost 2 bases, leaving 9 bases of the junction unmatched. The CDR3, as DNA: TGTGCCAGCAGCTTATCTTTGGGACAGGGGGCAGTTTATGGCTACACCTTC. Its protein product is CASSLSLGQGAVYGYTF.

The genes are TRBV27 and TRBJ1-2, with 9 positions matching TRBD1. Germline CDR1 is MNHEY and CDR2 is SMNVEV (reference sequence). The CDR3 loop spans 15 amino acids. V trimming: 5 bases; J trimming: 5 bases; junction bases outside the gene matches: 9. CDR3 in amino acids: CASSLGQGFRYGYTF. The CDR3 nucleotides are TGTGCCAGCAGTCTAGGACAGGGGTTTCGTTATGGCTACACCTTC.

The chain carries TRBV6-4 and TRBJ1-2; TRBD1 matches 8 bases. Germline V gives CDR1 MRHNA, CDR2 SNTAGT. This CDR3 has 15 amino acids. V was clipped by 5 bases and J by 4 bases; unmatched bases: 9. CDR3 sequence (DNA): TGTGCCAGCAGTTATTCACAGGGGGAGTCCTATGGCTACACCTTC. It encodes CASSYSQGESYGYTF.

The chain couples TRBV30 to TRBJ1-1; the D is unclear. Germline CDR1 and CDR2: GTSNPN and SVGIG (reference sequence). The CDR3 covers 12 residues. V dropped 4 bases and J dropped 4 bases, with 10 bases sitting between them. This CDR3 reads CAWTQRATEAFF. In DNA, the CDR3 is TGTGCCTGGACCCAAAGGGCCACTGAAGCTTTCTTT.

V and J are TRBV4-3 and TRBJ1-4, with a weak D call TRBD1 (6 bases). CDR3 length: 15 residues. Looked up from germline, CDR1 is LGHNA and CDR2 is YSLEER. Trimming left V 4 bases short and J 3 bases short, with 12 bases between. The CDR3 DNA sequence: TGCGCCAGCAGCCCTCTGGGGGCCCCTAATGAAAAACTGTTTTTT. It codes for CASSPLGAPNEKLFF.

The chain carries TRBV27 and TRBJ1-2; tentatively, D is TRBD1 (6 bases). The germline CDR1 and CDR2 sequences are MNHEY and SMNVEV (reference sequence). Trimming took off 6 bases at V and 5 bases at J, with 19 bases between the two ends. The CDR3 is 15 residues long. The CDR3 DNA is TGTGCCAGCAGACCACGCCGGGGGCGCGAGTATGGCTACACCTTC. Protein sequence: CASRPRRGREYGYTF.

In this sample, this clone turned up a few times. The CDR3: CASSLIDGGHNGVTEAFF. As DNA, the CDR3 is TGCGCCAGCAGCTTGATCGACGGCGGGCATAACGGAGTCACTGAAGCTTTCTTT. The J gene is TRBJ1-1, the V gene TRBV5-1; D is ambiguous. In germline, CDR1 is SGHRS, CDR2 YFSETQ. The CDR3 totals 18 residues. V lost 1 base to trimming and J lost 4 bases, with 23 bases between them.

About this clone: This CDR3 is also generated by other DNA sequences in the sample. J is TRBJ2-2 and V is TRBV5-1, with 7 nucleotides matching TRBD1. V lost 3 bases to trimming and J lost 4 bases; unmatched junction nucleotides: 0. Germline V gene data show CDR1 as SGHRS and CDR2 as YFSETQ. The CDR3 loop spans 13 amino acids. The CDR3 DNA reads TGCGCCAGCAGCTGGACAGGCACCGGGGAGCTGTTTTTT. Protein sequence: CASSWTGTGELFF.

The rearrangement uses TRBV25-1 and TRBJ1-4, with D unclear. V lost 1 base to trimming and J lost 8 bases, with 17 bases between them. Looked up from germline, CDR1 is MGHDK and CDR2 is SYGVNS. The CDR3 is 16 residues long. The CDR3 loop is CASSESPHAAGEKLFF. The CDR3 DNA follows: TGTGCCAGCAGTGAATCCCCGCACGCTGCTGGGGAAAAACTGTTTTTT.

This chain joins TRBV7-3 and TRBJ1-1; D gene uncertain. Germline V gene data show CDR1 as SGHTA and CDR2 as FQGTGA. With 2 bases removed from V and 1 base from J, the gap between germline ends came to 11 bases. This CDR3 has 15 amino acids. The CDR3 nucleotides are TGTGCCAGCAGCTTAGGGTATGGATCGAACACTGAAGCTTTCTTT. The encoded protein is CASSLGYGSNTEAFF.

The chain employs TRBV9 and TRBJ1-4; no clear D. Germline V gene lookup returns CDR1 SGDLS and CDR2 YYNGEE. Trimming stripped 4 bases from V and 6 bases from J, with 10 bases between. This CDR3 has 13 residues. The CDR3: CASSPGPYEKLFF. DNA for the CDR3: TGTGCCAGCAGCCCAGGACCCTATGAAAAACTGTTTTTT. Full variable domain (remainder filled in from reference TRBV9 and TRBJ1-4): DSGVTQTPKHLITATGQRVTLRCSPRSGDLSVYWYQQSLDQGLQFLIQYYNGEERAKGNILERFSAQQFPDLHSELNLSSLELGDSALYFCASSPGPYEKLFFGSGTQLSVL.

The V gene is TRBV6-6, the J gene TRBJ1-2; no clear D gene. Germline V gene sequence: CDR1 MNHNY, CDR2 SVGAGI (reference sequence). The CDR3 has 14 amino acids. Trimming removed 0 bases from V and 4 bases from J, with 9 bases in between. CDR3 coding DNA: TGTGCCAGCAGTTACTCCCCCCGCTCCTATGGCTACACCTTC. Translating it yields CASSYSPRSYGYTF.

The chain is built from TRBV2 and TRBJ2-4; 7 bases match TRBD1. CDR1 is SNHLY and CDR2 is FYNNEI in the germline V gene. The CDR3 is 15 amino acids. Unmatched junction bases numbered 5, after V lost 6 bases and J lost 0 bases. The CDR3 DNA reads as TGTGCCAGCAGGAACCGACAGGGAGCCAAAAACATTCAGTACTTC. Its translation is CASRNRQGAKNIQYF.

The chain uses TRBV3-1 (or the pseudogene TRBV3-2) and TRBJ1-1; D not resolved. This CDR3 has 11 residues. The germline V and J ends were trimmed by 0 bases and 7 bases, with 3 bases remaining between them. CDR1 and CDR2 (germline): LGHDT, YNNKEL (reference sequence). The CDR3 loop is CASSQDHEAFF. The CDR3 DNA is TGTGCCAGCAGCCAAGATCATGAAGCTTTCTTT.

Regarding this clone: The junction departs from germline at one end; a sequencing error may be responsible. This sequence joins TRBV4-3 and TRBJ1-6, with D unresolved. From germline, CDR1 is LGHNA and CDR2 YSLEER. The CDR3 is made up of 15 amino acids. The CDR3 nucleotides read TGCACCAGCAGCCAAGATTACACCGCCAATTCACCCCTCCACTTT. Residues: CTSSQDYTANSPLHF.

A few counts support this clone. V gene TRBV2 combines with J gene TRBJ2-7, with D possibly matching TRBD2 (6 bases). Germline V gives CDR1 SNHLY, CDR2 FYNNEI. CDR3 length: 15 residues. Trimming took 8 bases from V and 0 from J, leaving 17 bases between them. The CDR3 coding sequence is TGTGCCAGCCATTTCGCCGGGACTGACTCCTACGAGCAGTACTTC. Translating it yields CASHFAGTDSYEQYF.

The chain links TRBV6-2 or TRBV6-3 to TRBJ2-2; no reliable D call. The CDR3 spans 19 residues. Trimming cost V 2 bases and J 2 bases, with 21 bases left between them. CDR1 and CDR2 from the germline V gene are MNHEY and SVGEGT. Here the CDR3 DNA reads TGTGCCAGCAGTTACGAAAATTCAGCCAACAAGATCAACACCGGGGAGCTGTTTTTT. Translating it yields CASSYENSANKINTGELFF.

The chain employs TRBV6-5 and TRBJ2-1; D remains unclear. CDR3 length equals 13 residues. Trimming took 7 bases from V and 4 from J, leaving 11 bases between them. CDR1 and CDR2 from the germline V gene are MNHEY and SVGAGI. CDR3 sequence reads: CASKKGGYNEQFF. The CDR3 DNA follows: TGTGCCAGCAAAAAGGGTGGATACAATGAGCAGTTCTTC.